The 17 T cell receptor beta chains below all came from one sample that was sequenced in a study of OX40 agonist ivuxolimab in advanced cancers. Measured with immunoSEQ multiplex PCR; TCRdb has only the in-frame clones, and not every one. The sample includes about 63,000 clones, around 90% seen only once; the top ten take about 0.8%. Sequencing used CD4+ or CD8+ T cells sorted from blood, obtained in a trial of the OX40 agonist ivuxolimab. The source of these receptors is an adult with an advanced solid tumor such as melanoma, head and neck, liver or kidney cancer.

The chain joins TRBV13 to TRBJ1-4; 7 bases match TRBD1. V shed 2 bases and J 5 bases; nucleotides not matched to a gene: 8. Germline-derived CDR1 and CDR2 are PRHDT and FYEKMQ (reference sequence). CDR3 length equals 16 residues. The CDR3 is CASSLSATGPNEKLFF. The DNA for the CDR3 is TGTGCCAGCAGCTTATCCGCGACAGGGCCGAATGAAAAACTGTTTTTT.

The rearrangement uses TRBV25-1 and TRBJ1-1; D remains unclear. Germline V gene sequence: CDR1 MGHDK, CDR2 SYGVNS. Between the trimmed V and J ends, which lost 3 bases and 3 bases, there was a span of 8 bases. This CDR3 spans 13 amino acids. Here the CDR3 reads CASSDTLDTEAFF. DNA for the CDR3: TGTGCCAGCAGTGATACCCTGGACACTGAAGCTTTCTTT.

This chain connects TRBV28 to TRBJ2-7; 9 nucleotides agree with TRBD1. CDR3 length: 15 amino acids. Trimming cost V 4 bases and J 6 bases; bases outside gene matches: 10. From germline, CDR1 is MDHEN and CDR2 SYDVKM. CDR3 sequence: CASSSSGTGFSEQYF. CDR3 nucleotides: TGTGCCAGCAGTTCGTCCGGGACAGGGTTCTCCGAGCAGTACTTC.

V is TRBV18 and J is TRBJ1-3; a possible D gene is TRBD1 (6 bases). The CDR3 covers 16 residues. The germline gives CDR1 KGHSH, CDR2 LQKENI. Deletions cut 3 bases from V and 0 bases from J, with 12 bases between. CDR3 sequence (DNA): TGTGCCAGCTCACCTACAGGGACCTCCTCTGGAAACACCATATATTTT. It encodes CASSPTGTSSGNTIYF.

The gene calls are TRBV7-2 and TRBJ2-7; TRBD1 matches at 8 bases. Germline V lookup: CDR1 SGHTA, CDR2 FQGNSA. The V segment lost 5 bases and the J segment 8 bases; nucleotides outside the gene matches: 5. This CDR3 region has 12 residues. The CDR3 bases are TGTGCCAGCAGCCTTCGGACAGGGAAGCAGTACTTC. This translates into CASSLRTGKQYF. Drawing the rest from reference TRBV7-2 and TRBJ2-7, the complete variable domain is GAGVSQSPSNKVTEKGKDVELRCDPISGHTALYWYRQSLGQGLEFLIYFQGNSAPDKSGLPSDRFSAERTGGSVSTLTIQRTQQEDSAVYLCASSLRTGKQYFGPGTRLTVT.

This clone appeared a single time. The chain uses TRBV6-5 and TRBJ1-2; D remains unclear. Trimming removed 5 bases from V and 4 bases from J, with 17 bases in between. CDR3 size: 15 residues. Germline values: CDR1 MNHEY, CDR2 SVGAGI. CDR3 amino acids: CASSLRTDTTYGYTF. The CDR3 DNA sequence: TGTGCCAGCAGTCTAAGGACCGATACCACCTATGGCTACACCTTC.

This clone counts as medium-sized (0.01 to 0.1%). The chain combines TRBV6-1 with TRBJ2-7; 9 positions match TRBD2. The CDR3 covers 15 residues. CDR1 and CDR2 from the germline V gene are MNHNS and SASEGT. With V trimmed by 1 base and J by 2 bases, 3 bases remained unmatched. CDR3 nucleotide sequence: TGTGCCAGCAGTGAAGGTAGCGGGAGTGCCTACGAGCAGTACTTC. Protein product: CASSEGSGSAYEQYF.

V is TRBV9 and J is TRBJ1-1, with 8 bases identical to TRBD1. Unmatched junction bases numbered 12, after V lost 2 bases and J lost 3 bases. The CDR3 covers 17 residues. CDR1 and CDR2 from the germline V gene are SGDLS and YYNGEE. In nucleotides, the CDR3 is TGTGCCAGCAGCGTGGGCCTCAACAGGGGGGAGGACACTGAAGCTTTCTTT. Protein: CASSVGLNRGEDTEAFF.

The chain combines TRBV11-3 with TRBJ2-1, with 7 bases matching TRBD2. The length of the CDR3 is 14 residues. Germline V gene data show CDR1 as SGHNT and CDR2 as YENEEA. The ends lost 2 bases at V and 6 bases at J; junction bases unmatched: 4. DNA for the CDR3: TGTGCCAGCAGCTTATGGGGAGGGGTCAATGAGCAGTTCTTC. This sequence encodes CASSLWGGVNEQFF.

The gene calls are TRBV7-9 and TRBJ2-7, with a weak D call TRBD1 (5 bases). Germline loops: CDR1 SEHNR, CDR2 FQNEAQ (reference sequence). V lost 3 bases and J 2 bases, leaving 14 bases between the germline ends. CDR3 length: 15 amino acids. CDR3 region: CASSFTGSRTYEQYF. In DNA, the CDR3 is TGTGCCAGCAGCTTTACAGGATCTCGGACCTACGAGCAGTACTTC.

V gene TRBV4-3 combines with J gene TRBJ1-1; D is perhaps TRBD1 (5 bases). Germline V CDR1 and CDR2: LGHNA, YSLEER. The CDR3 has 16 residues. Trimming removed 4 bases from V and 1 base from J, with 16 bases in between. The CDR3 sequence is CASSPLGWGGNTEAFF. CDR3 nucleotide sequence: TGCGCCAGCAGCCCCCTCGGGTGGGGCGGGAACACTGAAGCTTTCTTT.

The chain is built from TRBV6-5 and TRBJ1-1, with D possibly matching TRBD1 (5 bases). The length of the CDR3 is 13 residues. Trimming removed 6 bases from V and 5 bases from J, with 13 bases in between. The V gene's germline CDR1 is MNHEY and CDR2 SVGAGI. CDR3 loop: CASSYNWGTEAFF. The CDR3 coding sequence is TGTGCCAGCAGCTACAATTGGGGGACTGAAGCTTTCTTT.

The V gene is TRBV6-1, the J gene TRBJ2-1; 9 bases align to TRBD2. V lost 4 bases, J lost 16 bases, and 14 bases stayed unmatched. CDR3 length: 14 amino acids. The V gene's germline CDR1 is MNHNS and CDR2 SASEGT. The CDR3 spells CASSVGRDSGRGFF. The CDR3 region has the DNA TGTGCCAGCAGTGTGGGAAGAGATAGCGGGAGAGGTTTCTTC.

The J gene is TRBJ1-5, the V gene TRBV28, with D unresolved. The CDR3 length is 14 residues. Germline V CDR1 and CDR2: MDHEN, SYDVKM. V dropped 2 bases and J dropped 3 bases, with 8 bases sitting between them. CDR3 nucleotides: TGTGCCAGCAGTTTAATGGGTACCAATCAGCCCCAGCATTTT. This gives the protein CASSLMGTNQPQHF.

This rearrangement joins TRBV10-3 to TRBJ2-7; D gene ambiguous. The CDR3 is 10 residues long. V shed 8 bases and J shed 2 bases, with 4 bases lying between them. Germline CDR1 is ENHRY and CDR2 is SYGVKD. For the CDR3, the DNA is TGTGCCATCGGGGCCTACGAGCAGTACTTC. Protein sequence: CAIGAYEQYF.

This clone was found once. The chain joins TRBV9 to TRBJ2-7, with D uncertain. CDR3 size: 15 residues. CDR1 is SGDLS and CDR2 is YYNGEE in the germline V gene. Trimming shortened V by 0 bases and J by 3 bases, and 13 bases separated the two germline ends. CDR3 loop: CASSVGVDLVYEQYF. The CDR3 DNA reads as TGTGCCAGCAGCGTAGGGGTGGATCTCGTCTACGAGCAGTACTTC.

The rearrangement links TRBV6-6 to TRBJ2-7; D assignment may be TRBD1 or TRBD2 (5 bases each). Germline CDR1 MNHNY, CDR2 SVGAGI (reference sequence). V lost 6 bases and J 3 bases, leaving 15 bases between the germline ends. This CDR3 has 14 residues. CDR3 residues: CASSPGSPFYEQYF. The CDR3 DNA reads TGTGCCAGCAGCCCAGGGAGTCCCTTCTACGAGCAGTACTTC.